Below, 4 T cell receptor beta chains from the same sample are listed, as sequenced in a study of T cells in localized non-small cell lung cancer. Generated by immunoSEQ multiplex PCR, the TCRdb table keeps only in-frame clones and is missing some. The sample has around 41,000 clones, approximately 86% seen once. Here the sequenced sample was peripheral blood, taken before any cancer treatment. The source is a man between 40 and 70 years old with stage I lung adenocarcinoma.

The chain carries TRBV14 and TRBJ2-2; TRBD2 matches at 13 bases. Looked up from germline, CDR1 is SGHDN and CDR2 is FVKESK. V shed 5 bases, J shed 6 bases, and the junction held 12 bases outside the gene matches. The CDR3 covers 18 residues. The CDR3 protein is CASSASGTSGKIPGELFF. CDR3 in DNA: TGTGCCAGCAGCGCCTCCGGGACTAGCGGGAAAATTCCCGGGGAGCTGTTTTTT.

The chain joins TRBV2 to TRBJ1-2; D is unresolved. This CDR3 comprises 13 residues. Germline CDR1 and CDR2: SNHLY and FYNNEI. Trimming removed 2 bases at V and 3 bases at J, with 7 bases between. This chain's CDR3 is CASSEISYYGYTF. As DNA, the CDR3 is TGTGCCAGCAGTGAAATCAGTTACTATGGCTACACCTTC.

V is TRBV9 and J is TRBJ2-3; D is tentatively TRBD1 or TRBD2 (5 bases each). This CDR3 is 14 amino acids long. The ends were cut back, 3 bases at V and 3 bases at J, with 11 bases in the middle. CDR1 and CDR2 from the germline V gene are SGDLS and YYNGEE. CDR3 sequence (DNA): TGTGCCAGCAGCGCAGGGAGAGGGACAGATACGCAGTATTTT. This codes for CASSAGRGTDTQYF.

The chain recombines TRBV6-5 with TRBJ1-1; no clear D gene. The V gene lost 6 bases and the J gene lost 2 bases, with 7 bases spanning the gap. CDR3 length: 12 residues. CDR1 and CDR2 (germline): MNHEY, SVGAGI. This CDR3 is CASSYRNTEAFF. CDR3 nucleotide sequence: TGTGCCAGCAGCTACAGAAACACTGAAGCTTTCTTT.